Each of the 21 T cell receptor beta chains below was sequenced from the same sample in a study of blood T cell repertoires in COVID-19. Profiled with immunoSEQ multiplex PCR; TCRdb holds only in-frame clones, not every one. Here the sample spans over 70,000 clones, less than 85% being singletons. Sequences were obtained from peripheral blood. The receptors shown here come from a man between 65 and 79 years old with acute or convalescent COVID-19.

The chain uses TRBV7-2 and TRBJ2-2; a weak D match, TRBD2 (7 bases). Germline CDR1 reads SGHTA; CDR2 reads FQGNSA. The ends were cut back, 5 bases at V and 7 bases at J, with 17 bases in the middle. This CDR3 is built from 15 residues. CDR3 DNA: TGTGCCAGCAGCCAAACCGGGGGGCCGGGCGGGGAGCTGTTTTTT. It is translated as CASSQTGGPGGELFF.

The chain has TRBV4-1 and TRBJ1-4, with a weak D call TRBD1 (5 bases). The germline CDR1 and CDR2 sequences are MGHRA and YSYEKL. The V end was cut by 0 bases, the J end by 7 bases, with 15 bases between. This CDR3 region has 16 residues. The CDR3 coding sequence is TGCGCCAGCAGCCAAGAATCGGGGGTGTATGTTGAAAAACTGTTTTTT. Translating gives CASSQESGVYVEKLFF.

This rearrangement joins TRBV10-3 to TRBJ2-7, with 10 bases identical to TRBD1. In germline, CDR1 is ENHRY, CDR2 SYGVKD. The length of the CDR3 is 15 residues. Unmatched junction bases numbered 5, after V lost 4 bases and J lost 2 bases. Here the CDR3 reads CAISGGTGEPYEQYF. CDR3 bases: TGTGCCATCAGTGGCGGGACAGGGGAGCCCTACGAGCAGTACTTC.

This clone was seen a handful of times. The chain couples TRBV11-2 to TRBJ2-1; D unclear. V was pared by 2 bases and J by 8 bases, with 16 bases between. Germline V CDR1 and CDR2: SGHAT, FQNNGV. CDR3 length equals 15 residues. The CDR3 DNA reads as TGTGCCAGCAGCTTAAGCTCCCAACCTATCTATGAGCAGTTCTTC. It encodes CASSLSSQPIYEQFF. The variable domain in full, with the rest retrieved from reference TRBV11-2 and TRBJ2-1, is EAGVAQSPRYKIIEKRQSVAFWCNPISGHATLYWYQQILGQGPKLLIQFQNNGVVDDSQLPKDRFSAERLKGVDSTLKIQPAKLEDSAVYLCASSLSSQPIYEQFFGPGTRLTVL.

The V gene is TRBV6-5, the J gene TRBJ2-7, with D tentatively TRBD1 (7 bases). With 7 bases removed from V and 5 bases from J, the gap between germline ends came to 21 bases. The germline V gene has CDR1 MNHEY and CDR2 SVGAGI. This CDR3 region has 15 residues. The chain's CDR3 is CASIHGRTGGHEQYV. DNA for the CDR3: TGTGCCAGCATCCACGGACGGACAGGAGGGCACGAGCAGTACGTC.

This clone was counted a few times. The rearrangement joins TRBV2 to TRBJ1-2; perhaps TRBD1 as D (6 bases). CDR1 is SNHLY, CDR2 FYNNEI, per germline. V lost 4 bases, J lost 10 bases, and 19 bases lay in between. The CDR3 is 14 residues long. CDR3 sequence (DNA): TGTGCCAGCAGTGTTGAAGAACAGGGCTTCGCCTACACCTTC. Translating gives CASSVEEQGFAYTF.

This clone turned up a few times. The V gene is TRBV6-5, the J gene TRBJ1-4; 7 nucleotides align to TRBD1. Germline V gives CDR1 MNHEY, CDR2 SVGAGI. The CDR3 is 14 residues long. The V gene end was trimmed by 6 bases and the J gene end by 6 bases; junction bases not matched to a gene: 7. The CDR3 sequence is CASRAGQFDEKLFF. The CDR3 region has the DNA TGTGCCAGCAGGGCGGGACAGTTTGATGAAAAACTGTTTTTT.

The chain employs TRBV5-1 and TRBJ1-2, with TRBD1 identical over 7 bases. V trimming: 5 bases; J trimming: 2 bases; junction bases outside the gene matches: 3. CDR3 length: 13 amino acids. Germline-derived CDR1 and CDR2 are SGHRS and YFSETQ. CDR3 sequence: CASRPDRNYGYTF. In nucleotides, the CDR3 is TGCGCCAGCAGACCGGACAGGAACTATGGCTACACCTTC.

V usage is TRBV3-1 (or the pseudogene TRBV3-2) and J usage is TRBJ2-2; no clear D. Trimming removed 2 bases from V and 7 bases from J, with 8 bases in between. CDR1 and CDR2 (germline): LGHDT, YNNKEL (reference sequence). The length of the CDR3 is 13 residues. This chain's CDR3 is CASSQHSIGELFF. The CDR3 nucleotides are TGTGCCAGCAGCCAACATAGCATCGGGGAGCTGTTTTTT.

This chain joins TRBV19 and TRBJ1-1; D unresolved. V was clipped by 2 bases and J by 1 base, with 8 bases between them. The CDR3 is 14 amino acids. CDR1 is LNHDA and CDR2 is SQIVND in the germline V gene (reference sequence). The CDR3 region is CASSIFSRNTEAFF. CDR3 sequence (DNA): TGTGCCAGTAGTATATTCTCGAGGAACACTGAAGCTTTCTTT.

The rearrangement uses TRBV6-1 and TRBJ1-2; D call uncertain. V was pared by 3 bases and J by 4 bases, with 6 bases between. This CDR3 has 12 amino acids. Germline lookup yields CDR1 MNHNS and CDR2 SASEGT. CDR3 residues: CASSERVYGYTF. In DNA form, the CDR3 reads TGTGCCAGCAGTGAGCGGGTCTATGGCTACACCTTC.

The J gene is TRBJ2-2, the V gene TRBV19, with TRBD1 matching over 7 bases. Looked up from germline, CDR1 is LNHDA and CDR2 is SQIVND (reference sequence). V trimming: 9 bases; J trimming: 0 bases; junction bases outside the gene matches: 19. This CDR3 contains 19 residues. The CDR3 reads CARAKTGALSVANTGELFF. DNA for the CDR3: TGTGCCAGGGCCAAAACAGGGGCCCTATCGGTTGCGAACACCGGGGAGCTGTTTTTT.

This clone was recorded many times. The chain is built from TRBV7-9 and TRBJ2-2; no reliable D call. This CDR3 region has 14 residues. The V and J ends lost 3 bases and 0 bases respectively, with 5 bases between them. CDR1 is SEHNR, CDR2 FQNEAQ, per germline (reference sequence). The CDR3 loop reads CASSFSANTGELFF. The DNA for the CDR3 is TGTGCCAGCAGCTTTAGTGCGAACACCGGGGAGCTGTTTTTT.

V usage is TRBV28 and J usage is TRBJ2-5, with 11 bases aligning to TRBD2. The length of the CDR3 is 15 residues. The ends lost 5 bases at V and 2 bases at J; junction bases unmatched: 4. CDR1 and CDR2 (germline): MDHEN, SYDVKM. In DNA form, the CDR3 reads TGTGCCAGCAGTAATCGACTAGCGGGACAAGAGACCCAGTACTTC. Its translation is CASSNRLAGQETQYF.

The chain employs TRBV7-9 and TRBJ2-2, with a weak D call TRBD1 (6 bases). Trimming cost V 5 bases and J 8 bases, with 21 bases left between them. Germline V lookup: CDR1 SEHNR, CDR2 FQNEAQ (reference sequence). This CDR3 region has 16 residues. The CDR3 sequence: CASSHARGRQTGELFF. CDR3 coding DNA: TGTGCCAGCAGCCACGCCAGGGGCCGTCAAACGGGGGAGCTGTTTTTT. Full variable domain (outside the CDR3, taken from reference TRBV7-9 and TRBJ2-2): DTGVSQNPRHKITKRGQNVTFRCDPISEHNRLYWYRQTLGQGPEFLTYFQNEAQLEKSRLLSDRFSAERPKGSFSTLEIQRTEQGDSAMYLCASSHARGRQTGELFFGEGSRLTVL.

The rearrangement uses TRBV6-5 and TRBJ1-4, with a possible D match to TRBD1 (6 bases). The V gene's germline CDR1 is MNHEY and CDR2 SVGAGI. The CDR3 is made up of 14 amino acids. Trimming pared 9 bases from V and 7 bases from J, leaving 18 bases between. The CDR3 spells CASGGAISSEKLFF. The CDR3 DNA sequence: TGTGCCAGTGGGGGCGCGATCAGTAGTGAAAAACTGTTTTTT.

The rearrangement links TRBV6-5 to TRBJ2-2, with D possibly matching TRBD2 (5 bases). Germline-derived CDR1 and CDR2 are MNHEY and SVGAGI. The germline V and J ends were trimmed by 0 bases and 4 bases, with 9 bases remaining between them. This CDR3 has 15 residues. The CDR3 coding sequence is TGTGCCAGCAGTTACTCGGACTCATTCACCGGGGAGCTGTTTTTT. Translation: CASSYSDSFTGELFF.

This rearrangement joins TRBV6-4 to TRBJ2-1; no definite D call. There are 15 residues in the CDR3. The V end lost 5 bases, the J end lost 2 bases, and 13 bases lay between the germline ends. The germline CDR1 and CDR2 sequences are MRHNA and SNTAGT. CDR3 sequence: CASSTDTSTYNEQFF. Here the CDR3 DNA reads TGTGCCAGCAGTACCGACACCTCAACCTACAATGAGCAGTTCTTC.

This clone was recorded many times. The chain is built from TRBV19 and TRBJ2-7; tentative D call: TRBD1 (6 bases). V gave up 0 bases and J gave up 1 base, with 10 bases separating them. This CDR3 comprises 15 residues. The germline V gene encodes CDR1 LNHDA and CDR2 SQIVND (reference sequence). The CDR3 is CASSIETGSSYEQYV. CDR3 in DNA: TGTGCCAGTAGTATAGAAACAGGGAGTTCCTACGAGCAGTACGTC.

The rearrangement joins TRBV12-3 or TRBV12-4 to TRBJ1-1; no firm D call. V lost 5 bases and J 6 bases, leaving 13 bases between the germline ends. The length of the CDR3 is 13 residues. CDR3 amino acids: CASSPQISSEAFF. The CDR3 region has the DNA TGTGCCAGCAGTCCCCAGATTTCATCTGAAGCTTTCTTT.

This clone was seen a single time. The gene calls are TRBV14 and TRBJ2-3; possibly TRBD1 for D (5 bases). CDR1 and CDR2 (germline): SGHDN, FVKESK. With 0 bases removed from V and 13 bases from J, the gap between germline ends came to 14 bases. CDR3 length: 13 residues. Here the CDR3 DNA reads TGTGCCAGCAGCCAAGACTGGACACGCTTTAAGTATTTT. Translating it yields CASSQDWTRFKYF.